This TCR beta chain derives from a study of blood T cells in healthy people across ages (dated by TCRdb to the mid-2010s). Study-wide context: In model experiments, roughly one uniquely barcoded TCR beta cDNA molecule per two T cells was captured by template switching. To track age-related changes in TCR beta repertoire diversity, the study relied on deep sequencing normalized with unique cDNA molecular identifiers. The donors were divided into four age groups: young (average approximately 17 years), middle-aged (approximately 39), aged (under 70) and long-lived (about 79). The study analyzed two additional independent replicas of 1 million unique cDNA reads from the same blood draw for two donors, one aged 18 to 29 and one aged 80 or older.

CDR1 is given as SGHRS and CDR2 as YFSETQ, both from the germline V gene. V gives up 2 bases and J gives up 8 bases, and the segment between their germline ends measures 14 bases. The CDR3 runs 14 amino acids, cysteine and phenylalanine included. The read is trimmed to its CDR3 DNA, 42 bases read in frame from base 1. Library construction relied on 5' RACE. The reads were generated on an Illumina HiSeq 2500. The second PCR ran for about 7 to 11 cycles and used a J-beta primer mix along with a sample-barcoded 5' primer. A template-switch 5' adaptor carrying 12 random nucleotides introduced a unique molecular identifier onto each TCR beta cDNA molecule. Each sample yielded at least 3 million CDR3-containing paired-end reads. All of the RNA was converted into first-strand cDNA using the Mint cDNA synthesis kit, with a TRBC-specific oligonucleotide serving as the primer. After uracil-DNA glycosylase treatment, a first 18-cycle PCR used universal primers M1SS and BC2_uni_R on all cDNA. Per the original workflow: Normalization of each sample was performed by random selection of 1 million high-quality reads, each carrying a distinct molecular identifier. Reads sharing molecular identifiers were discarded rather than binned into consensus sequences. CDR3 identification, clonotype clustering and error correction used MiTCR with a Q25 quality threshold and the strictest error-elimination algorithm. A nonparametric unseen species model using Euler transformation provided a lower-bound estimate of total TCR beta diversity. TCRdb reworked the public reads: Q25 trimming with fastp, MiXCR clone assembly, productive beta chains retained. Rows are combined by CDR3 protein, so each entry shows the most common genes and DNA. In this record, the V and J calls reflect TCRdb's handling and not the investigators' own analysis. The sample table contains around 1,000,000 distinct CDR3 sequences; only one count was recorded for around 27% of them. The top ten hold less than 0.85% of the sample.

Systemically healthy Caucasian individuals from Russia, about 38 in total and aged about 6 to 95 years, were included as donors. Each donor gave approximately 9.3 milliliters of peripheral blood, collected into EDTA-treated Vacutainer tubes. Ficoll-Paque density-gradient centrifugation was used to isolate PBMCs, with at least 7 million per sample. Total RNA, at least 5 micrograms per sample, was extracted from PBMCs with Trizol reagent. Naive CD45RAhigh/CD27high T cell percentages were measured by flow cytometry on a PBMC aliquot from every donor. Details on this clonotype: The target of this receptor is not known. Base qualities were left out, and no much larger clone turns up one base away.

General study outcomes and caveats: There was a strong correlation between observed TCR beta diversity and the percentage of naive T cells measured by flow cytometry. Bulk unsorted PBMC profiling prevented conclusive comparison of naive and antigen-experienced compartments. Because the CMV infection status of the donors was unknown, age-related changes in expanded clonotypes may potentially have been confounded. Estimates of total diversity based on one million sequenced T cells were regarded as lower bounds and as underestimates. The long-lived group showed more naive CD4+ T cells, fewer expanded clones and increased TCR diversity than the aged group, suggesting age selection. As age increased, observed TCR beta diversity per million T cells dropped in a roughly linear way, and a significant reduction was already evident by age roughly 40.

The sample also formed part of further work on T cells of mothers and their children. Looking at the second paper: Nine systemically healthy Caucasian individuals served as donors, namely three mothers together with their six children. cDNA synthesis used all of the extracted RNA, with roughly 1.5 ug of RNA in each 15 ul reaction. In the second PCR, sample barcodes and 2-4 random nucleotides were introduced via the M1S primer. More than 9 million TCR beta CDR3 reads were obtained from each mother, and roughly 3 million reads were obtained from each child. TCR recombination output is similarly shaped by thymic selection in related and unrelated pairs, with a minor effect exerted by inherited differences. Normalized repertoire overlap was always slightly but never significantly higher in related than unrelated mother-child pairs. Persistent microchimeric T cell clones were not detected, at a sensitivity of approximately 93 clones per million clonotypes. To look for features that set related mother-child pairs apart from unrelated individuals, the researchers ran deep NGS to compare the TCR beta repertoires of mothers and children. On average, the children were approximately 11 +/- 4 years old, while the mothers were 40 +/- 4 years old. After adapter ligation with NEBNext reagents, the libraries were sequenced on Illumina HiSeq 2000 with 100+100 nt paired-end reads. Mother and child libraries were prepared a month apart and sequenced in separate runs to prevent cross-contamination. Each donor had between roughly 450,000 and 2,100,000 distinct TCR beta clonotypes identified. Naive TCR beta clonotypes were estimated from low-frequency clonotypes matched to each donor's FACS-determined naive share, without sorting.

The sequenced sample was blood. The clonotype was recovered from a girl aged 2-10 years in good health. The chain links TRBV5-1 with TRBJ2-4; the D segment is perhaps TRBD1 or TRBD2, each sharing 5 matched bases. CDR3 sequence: CASSFGTARDIQYF. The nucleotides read TGCGCCAGCAGCTTTGGGACGGCACGAGACATTCAGTACTTC.